This passage covers 27 T cell receptor beta chains from one sample sequenced in a study of PD-1 blockade in mismatch repair-deficient tumors. Produced via immunoSEQ multiplex PCR; TCRdb's table is partial and in-frame only. Of some 130,000 clones in the sample, about nine tenths were seen once. Specimen: peripheral blood, collected approximately 72 weeks after starting pembrolizumab. All receptors come from an adult with mismatch repair-deficient cancer.

The rearrangement uses TRBV6-5 and TRBJ2-5; no firm D call. V shed 6 bases and J shed 7 bases, with 21 bases lying between them. The length of the CDR3 is 15 residues. The germline V gene has CDR1 MNHEY and CDR2 SVGAGI. CDR3: CASSSTVTWRGTQYF. The CDR3 nucleotides read TGTGCCAGCAGCTCAACCGTAACTTGGCGAGGGACCCAGTACTTC.

CDR3 loop: CAWDDSNTGELFF. In DNA form, the CDR3 reads TGTGCCTGGGACGACAGTAACACCGGGGAGCTGTTTTTT. The V call is TRBV30, the J call TRBJ2-2, with a tentative D call TRBD1 (5 bases). The germline gives CDR1 GTSNPN, CDR2 SVGIG (reference sequence). Trimming took off 5 bases at V and 2 bases at J, with 9 bases between the two ends. CDR3 length equals 13 residues. Combining the CDR3 with reference TRBV30 and TRBJ2-2 gives the whole variable domain SQTIHQWPATLVQPVGSPLSLECTVEGTSNPNLYWYRQAAGRGLQLLFYSVGIGQISSEVPQNLSASRPQDRQFILSSKKLLLSDSGFYLCAWDDSNTGELFFGEGSRLTVL.

CDR3 sequence: CASSGQVQETQYF. CDR3 DNA sequence: TGTGCCAGCAGTGGGCAGGTCCAAGAGACCCAGTACTTC. V is TRBV25-1 and J is TRBJ2-5; D unresolved. Germline CDR1 and CDR2: MGHDK and SYGVNS. V was shortened by 4 bases and J by 1 base, with 7 bases between the two germline ends. The CDR3 is made up of 13 amino acids.

The chain has TRBV13 and TRBJ2-5; 13 nucleotides line up with TRBD2. CDR1 and CDR2 (germline): PRHDT, FYEKMQ (reference sequence). J was trimmed by 2 bases and V by 5 bases; bases with no gene match: 8. This CDR3 spans 17 amino acids. The CDR3 region is CASSPLGLAGRQETQYF. DNA of the CDR3: TGTGCCAGCAGCCCATTGGGACTAGCGGGGAGACAAGAGACCCAGTACTTC.

This clone appeared once. The chain carries TRBV5-8 and TRBJ2-7, with 9 positions matching TRBD1. Germline CDR1 and CDR2: SGHTS and YDEGEE. Germline trimming cut 5 bases from V and 1 base from J; bases unmatched to any gene: 1. The CDR3 is 13 residues long. CDR3 in DNA: TGTGCCAGCAGGACAGGGGGATCCTACGAGCAGTACTTC. Translating gives CASRTGGSYEQYF.

The genes are TRBV5-4 and TRBJ2-1; 9 nucleotides agree with TRBD2. The V segment lost 4 bases and the J segment 6 bases; nucleotides outside the gene matches: 8. CDR3 length: 15 residues. Germline V gene sequence: CDR1 SGHNT, CDR2 YYREEE (reference sequence). The CDR3 loop reads CASSVIGSGGNEQFF. CDR3 coding DNA: TGTGCCAGCAGCGTGATCGGTAGCGGGGGCAATGAGCAGTTCTTC. The full variable domain, with the rest looked up from reference TRBV5-4 and TRBJ2-1, is ETGVTQSPTHLIKTRGQQVTLRCSSQSGHNTVSWYQQALGQGPQFIFQYYREEENGRGNFPPRFSGLQFPNYSSELNVNALELDDSALYLCASSVIGSGGNEQFFGPGTRLTVL.

V is TRBV4-1 and J is TRBJ2-3; 11 bases are shared with TRBD2. The CDR3 has 14 residues. Germline CDR1 and CDR2: MGHRA and YSYEKL. With V trimmed by 6 bases and J by 4 bases, 3 bases remained unmatched. The CDR3 nucleotides are TGCGCCAGCAGAGGGACTAGCGGTGCAGATACGCAGTATTTT. Translating it yields CASRGTSGADTQYF.

The rearrangement joins TRBV7-3 to TRBJ2-3; TRBD2 agrees at 7 bases. V gave up 5 bases and J gave up 1 base; unmatched junction bases: 3. The CDR3 totals 14 residues. The germline gives CDR1 SGHTA, CDR2 FQGTGA. The CDR3 loop is CASSRTSGTDTQYF. DNA of the CDR3: TGTGCCAGCAGCCGTACTAGCGGCACAGATACGCAGTATTTT. The whole variable domain, filled in from reference TRBV7-3 and TRBJ2-3, reads GAGVSQTPSNKVTEKGKYVELRCDPISGHTALYWYRQSLGQGPEFLIYFQGTGAADDSGLPNDRFFAVRPEGSVSTLKIQRTERGDSAVYLCASSRTSGTDTQYFGPGTRLTVL.

This chain connects TRBV28 to TRBJ1-5; TRBD1 matches 7 bases. V trimming: 10 bases; J trimming: 4 bases; junction bases outside the gene matches: 10. CDR3 length: 14 amino acids. Germline CDR1 reads MDHEN; CDR2 reads SYDVKM. The CDR3 DNA reads as TGTGCCACCGAAAGACAGGGAACTAATCAGCCCCAGCATTTT. Translated, it gives CATERQGTNQPQHF.

This clone appeared a few times. The V call is TRBV4-1, the J call TRBJ2-7; 7 nucleotides agree with TRBD1. The trim removed 3 bases at V and 4 bases at J, leaving 6 bases unmatched. The CDR3 has 14 amino acids. Germline V gives CDR1 MGHRA, CDR2 YSYEKL. CDR3 sequence: CASSQTGTDYEQYF. The CDR3 DNA reads as TGCGCCAGCAGCCAGACGGGGACAGATTACGAGCAGTACTTC.

The V and J genes are TRBV5-6 and TRBJ2-7, with TRBD1 as a possible D gene (6 bases). Germline-derived CDR1 and CDR2 are SGHDT and YYEEEE. Trimming removed 3 bases from V and 3 bases from J, with 13 bases in between. The CDR3 runs 14 residues. The CDR3 is CASSSNGQYYEQYF. CDR3 bases: TGTGCCAGCAGCTCGAATGGACAGTACTACGAGCAGTACTTC.

This sequence joins TRBV30 and TRBJ1-1, with a possible D match to TRBD1 (5 bases). Trimming pared 1 base from V and 5 bases from J, leaving 14 bases between. From germline, CDR1 is GTSNPN and CDR2 SVGIG (reference sequence). CDR3 length equals 14 residues. This CDR3 is CAWSGTLGTTEAFF. CDR3 nucleotides: TGTGCCTGGAGTGGGACGTTAGGGACGACTGAAGCTTTCTTT. The full variable domain, rest sourced from reference TRBV30 and TRBJ1-1, is SQTIHQWPATLVQPVGSPLSLECTVEGTSNPNLYWYRQAAGRGLQLLFYSVGIGQISSEVPQNLSASRPQDRQFILSSKKLLLSDSGFYLCAWSGTLGTTEAFFGQGTRLTVV.

This clone was recorded only once. This chain links TRBV30 with TRBJ2-1; D is perhaps TRBD2 (6 bases). Trimming left V 3 bases short and J 5 bases short, with 17 bases between. Germline loops: CDR1 GTSNPN, CDR2 SVGIG (reference sequence). CDR3 length equals 15 residues. In DNA, the CDR3 is TGTGCCTGGAGCCTGCGAGCGGGCCCTCACAATGAGCAGTTCTTC. This sequence encodes CAWSLRAGPHNEQFF.

The chain is built from TRBV6-1 and TRBJ1-1; weak D call: TRBD1 (6 bases). Germline values: CDR1 MNHNS, CDR2 SASEGT. Trimming cost V 10 bases and J 4 bases, with 16 bases left between them. CDR3 size: 13 residues. The CDR3 sequence: CATEKGVSTEAFF. In DNA, the CDR3 is TGTGCCACAGAAAAGGGGGTTAGCACTGAAGCTTTCTTT.

The chain couples TRBV5-8 to TRBJ2-7; D is undetermined. V gave up 0 bases and J gave up 3 bases, with 16 bases separating them. The CDR3 has 16 residues. Germline assignment: CDR1 SGHTS and CDR2 YDEGEE. This CDR3 is CASSLESSPPRYEQYF. As DNA, the CDR3 is TGTGCCAGCAGCTTGGAGAGCTCACCACCCCGCTACGAGCAGTACTTC.

This chain uses TRBV5-1 with TRBJ2-7; either TRBD1 or TRBD2 may fit D (5 bases each). The germline V and J ends were trimmed by 0 bases and 3 bases, with 22 bases remaining between them. The CDR3 has 18 residues. Germline CDR1 reads SGHRS; CDR2 reads YFSETQ. This CDR3 reads CASSLATLATGRIYEQYF. The CDR3 DNA sequence: TGCGCCAGCAGCTTGGCCACGTTGGCGACGGGACGGATCTACGAGCAGTACTTC.

The rearrangement links TRBV29-1 to TRBJ1-1; D might be TRBD1 (6 bases). The CDR3 is 13 amino acids. The V and J ends lost 5 bases and 3 bases respectively, with 13 bases between them. Germline CDR1 reads SQVTM; CDR2 reads ANQGSEA. Written as DNA, the CDR3 is TGCAGCGTTCGGGCAGGGGAAGACACTGAAGCTTTCTTT. Translating it yields CSVRAGEDTEAFF.

In its sample, this clone was seen once. V is TRBV13 and J is TRBJ2-7; D remains unclear. Germline V gene data show CDR1 as PRHDT and CDR2 as FYEKMQ (reference sequence). With 5 bases removed from V and 3 bases from J, the gap between germline ends came to 11 bases. There are 13 residues in the CDR3. CDR3 sequence (DNA): TGTGCCAGCAGCCCAAAACGGGTCTACGAGCAGTACTTC. Translated: CASSPKRVYEQYF. Filled out from reference TRBV13 and TRBJ2-7, the complete variable domain reads AAGVIQSPRHLIKEKRETATLKCYPIPRHDTVYWYQQGPGQDPQFLISFYEKMQSDKGSIPDRFSAQQFSDYHSELNMSSLELGDSALYFCASSPKRVYEQYFGPGTRLTVT.

Only a few counts were recorded for this clone. The chain has TRBV6-1 and TRBJ1-5; D may be TRBD1 (6 bases). CDR1 is MNHNS and CDR2 is SASEGT in the germline V gene. The CDR3 runs 19 residues. The germline V and J ends were trimmed by 4 bases and 0 bases, with 22 bases remaining between them. CDR3 amino acids: CASSARGGRGTYSNQPQHF. The CDR3 DNA reads as TGTGCCAGCAGTGCCCGAGGGGGGCGAGGGACGTATAGCAATCAGCCCCAGCATTTT.

The chain recombines TRBV27 with TRBJ1-4; D is unresolved. The CDR3 consists of 18 residues. Trimming took 1 base from V and 8 from J, leaving 23 bases between them. Looked up from germline, CDR1 is MNHEY and CDR2 is SMNVEV (reference sequence). CDR3 sequence: CASSLYPPREIHEEKLFF. In DNA, the CDR3 is TGTGCCAGCAGTTTATACCCCCCCCGGGAGATCCACGAGGAAAAACTGTTTTTT.

The chain uses TRBV7-9 and TRBJ2-1; possible D gene TRBD2, 6 bases. Germline CDR1 SEHNR, CDR2 FQNEAQ (reference sequence). This CDR3 spans 15 amino acids. The germline V and J ends were trimmed by 5 bases and 1 base, with 12 bases remaining between them. CDR3 amino acids: CASSPRGTSYNEQFF. In nucleotides, the CDR3 is TGTGCCAGCAGCCCAAGAGGGACTTCCTACAATGAGCAGTTCTTC.

This chain joins TRBV30 and TRBJ2-7; 7 nucleotides match TRBD2. The CDR3 runs 11 residues. V lost 8 bases to trimming and J lost 7 bases; unmatched junction nucleotides: 8. CDR1 is GTSNPN and CDR2 is SVGIG in the germline V gene (reference sequence). The CDR3 loop is CAGSVGGEQYF. CDR3 bases: TGTGCCGGGTCAGTGGGAGGGGAGCAGTACTTC.

The V and J genes are TRBV6-7 and TRBJ1-1, with unresolved D. Being an ORF, TRBV6-7 has a function that is uncertain. V lost 0 bases and J 1 base, leaving 9 bases between the germline ends. The CDR3 has 15 amino acids. The CDR3 nucleotides read TGTGCCAGCAGTTACTCATACACGGGGAACACTGAAGCTTTCTTT. This translates into CASSYSYTGNTEAFF.

The chain combines TRBV7-9 with TRBJ2-1, with a tentative D call TRBD2 (6 bases). The V gene's germline CDR1 is SEHNR and CDR2 FQNEAQ (reference sequence). This CDR3 comprises 13 residues. Trimming pared 5 bases from V and 8 bases from J, leaving 13 bases between. This CDR3 is CASSPGPGDEQFF. The CDR3 DNA follows: TGTGCCAGCAGCCCGGGCCCGGGGGATGAGCAGTTCTTC. Together with reference TRBV7-9 and TRBJ2-1, the CDR3 gives the full variable domain: DTGVSQNPRHKITKRGQNVTFRCDPISEHNRLYWYRQTLGQGPEFLTYFQNEAQLEKSRLLSDRFSAERPKGSFSTLEIQRTEQGDSAMYLCASSPGPGDEQFFGPGTRLTVL.

This chain joins TRBV6-5 and TRBJ1-2; possibly TRBD1 for D (5 bases). V was pared by 5 bases and J by 7 bases, with 17 bases between. CDR1 and CDR2 (germline): MNHEY, SVGAGI. The CDR3 spans 14 residues. The CDR3 coding sequence is TGTGCCAGCAGTACCAAGGGACGAGGAGGTGGCTACACCTTC. It yields the protein CASSTKGRGGGYTF.

This clone appeared a few times. The J gene is TRBJ2-7, the V gene TRBV30, with a possible D match to TRBD1 (5 bases). CDR1 is GTSNPN and CDR2 is SVGIG in the germline V gene (reference sequence). V lost 0 bases and J 6 bases, leaving 9 bases between the germline ends. The CDR3 has 12 residues. CDR3 in amino acids: CAWSVGRVEQYF. The CDR3 DNA follows: TGTGCCTGGAGTGTAGGCAGGGTCGAGCAGTACTTC.

The J gene is TRBJ1-5, the V gene TRBV2, with 8 bases that match TRBD1. The ends lost 5 bases at V and 7 bases at J; junction bases unmatched: 4. This CDR3 comprises 13 residues. Germline CDR1 SNHLY, CDR2 FYNNEI. CDR3 loop: CASSYRGRQPQHF. In nucleotides, the CDR3 is TGTGCCAGCAGTTACAGGGGGAGGCAGCCCCAGCATTTT.